This T cell receptor (beta chain) was sequenced in a study of vaccination and CD4 T cells after COVID-19. General study findings and limits: Median SARS-CoV-2-reactive clonotype numbers went from about 20 to 38; this increase was not significant.

A note on this clonotype: The antigen is unknown.

TCRdb re-called the PCR reads through MiXCR, storing one row per CDR3 protein. The sample shows tens of thousands of distinct CDR3 sequences, 45% to 55% of them seen only once. CDR1 and CDR2 from the germline V gene are MNHEY and SMNVEV (reference sequence). The ends were cut back, 4 bases at V and 6 bases at J, with 19 bases in the middle. The CDR3 consists of 15 residues. Source: CD4+ T cells from blood, taken before SARS-CoV-2 vaccination. This chain joins TRBV27 and TRBJ2-7; possibly TRBD1 or TRBD2 for D (5 bases each). The receptor was derived from a human donor who had recovered from COVID-19. Here the CDR3 reads CASSSGTLGEGEQYF. The CDR3, as DNA: TGTGCCAGCAGTTCCGGGACCCTCGGCGAGGGCGAGCAGTACTTC.